Each of the 4 T cell receptor beta chains below was sequenced from the same sample in a study of spatial heterogeneity in lung cancer. TCRdb ran MiXCR on the 5' RACE reads and lists one entry per CDR3 protein. The sample records 24,000 or so distinct CDR3 sequences, 7% being singletons. Time point given: sample taken at primary tumor resection. The sample consisted of PBMCs, taken at surgery. These receptors were obtained from a male donor with early-stage non-small cell lung cancer.

The table lists this clonotype with many counts. As DNA, the CDR3 is TGTGCCAGCAGTTTTGGGAACACTGAAGCTTTCTTT. Protein: CASSFGNTEAFF. The rearrangement uses TRBV12-3 or TRBV12-4 and TRBJ1-1, with unresolved D. CDR3 length: 12 amino acids. V shed 3 bases and J shed 1 base, with 3 bases lying between them.

In its sample, this clonotype was seen many times. The genes are TRBV4-2 and TRBJ2-3; D remains unclear. The length of the CDR3 is 14 residues. The germline gives CDR1 LGHNA, CDR2 YNFKEQ. The V and J ends lost 1 base and 5 bases respectively, with 10 bases between them. The CDR3 here is CASSQGLVVDTQYF. The CDR3 DNA reads TGTGCCAGCAGCCAAGGCCTAGTCGTAGATACGCAGTATTTT.

The J gene is TRBJ2-2, the V gene TRBV9; D is unresolved. Germline V gives CDR1 SGDLS, CDR2 YYNGEE. The CDR3 spans 16 residues. Deletions cut 5 bases from V and 4 bases from J, with 18 bases between. Here the CDR3 reads CASRDHSSSPTGELFF. The CDR3 DNA reads TGTGCCAGCAGGGACCATTCCTCCTCTCCCACCGGGGAGCTGTTTTTT.

In this sample, this clonotype turned up a few times. CDR3 in DNA: TGTGCCAGCAGTTTCCGACTAGCGGGAGACAATGAGCAGTTCTTC. Translating it yields CASSFRLAGDNEQFF. The V call is TRBV27, the J call TRBJ2-1, with 12 bases identical to TRBD2. J lost 5 bases, V lost 3 bases, and 2 bases had no gene match. The CDR3 totals 15 residues. Germline-derived CDR1 and CDR2 are MNHEY and SMNVEV (reference sequence).